The 8 T cell receptor beta chains in this list originate from one sample, sequenced in a study of T cells in Graves' hyperthyroidism and ophthalmopathy. TCR beta CDR3 region amplification was performed from RNA transcripts. RT-PCR in the first round (using the HTBI primer set) targeted the TCR CDR3. TCRdb reprocessed the multiplex PCR reads with MiXCR, giving one entry per CDR3 protein. The sample has 610,000 or so distinct CDR3 sequences, more than 45% seen once. Sequencing was performed on peripheral blood or thyroid tissue (not recorded which). The receptors shown here come from a woman aged 18-30 years with Graves' hyperthyroidism.

This clonotype was observed a few times. The chain joins TRBV20-1 to TRBJ2-5; D gene uncertain. The J call could be wrong; TRBJ2-1 is a better fit for the DNA end. The V gene's germline CDR1 is DFQATT and CDR2 SNEGSKA (reference sequence). This CDR3 region has 13 residues. CDR3 residues: CSARDGSRGEQFF. The DNA for the CDR3 is TGCAGTGCTAGAGACGGGTCACGAGGTGAGCAGTTCTTC.

The genes are TRBV15 and TRBJ1-2; D remains unclear. This CDR3 is built from 13 residues. CDR1 and CDR2 (germline): LNHNV, YYDKDF (reference sequence). V lost 3 bases to trimming and J lost 8 bases, with 13 bases between them. The chain's CDR3 is CATSSLDGKGYTF. CDR3 nucleotides: TGTGCCACCAGCAGCTTGGACGGGAAAGGCTACACCTTC.

The chain has TRBV15 and TRBJ1-2, with TRBD1 as a possible D gene (5 bases). V lost 2 bases and J 5 bases, leaving 9 bases between the germline ends. The CDR3 is made up of 13 amino acids. The germline gives CDR1 LNHNV, CDR2 YYDKDF (reference sequence). CDR3 DNA: TGTGCCACCAGCAGACAGGGCGAGTATGGCTACACCTTC. This codes for CATSRQGEYGYTF.

The chain joins TRBV2 to TRBJ1-2; a possible D gene is TRBD1 (5 bases). This CDR3 region has 14 residues. Trimming removed 8 bases from V and 5 bases from J, with 18 bases in between. Per germline, CDR1 SNHLY and CDR2 FYNNEI. The CDR3 loop reads CASRSGRTNYGYTF. The DNA of the CDR3 is TGTGCCAGCCGGAGTGGGAGGACAAATTATGGCTACACCTTC.

This clonotype occurred many times. The rearrangement uses TRBV29-1 and TRBJ1-2; D gene unclear. This CDR3 comprises 13 residues. V was clipped by 1 base and J by 6 bases, with 12 bases between them. The germline V gene has CDR1 SQVTM and CDR2 ANQGSEA. CDR3 amino acids: CSVEASGPDGYTF. For the CDR3, the DNA is TGCAGCGTTGAAGCCAGCGGGCCGGATGGCTACACCTTC. Full variable domain (rest looked up from reference TRBV29-1 and TRBJ1-2): SAVISQKPSRDICQRGTSLTIQCQVDSQVTMMFWYRQQPGQSLTLIATANQGSEATYESGFVIDKFPISRPNLTFSTLTVSNMSPEDSSIYLCSVEASGPDGYTFGSGTRLTVV.

The CDR3 nucleotides are TGCAGCGGGTCCAACACTGAAGCTTTCTTT. Encoded protein: CSGSNTEAFF. This chain uses TRBV29-1 with TRBJ1-1; D unresolved. Trimming took 7 bases from V and 2 from J, leaving 5 bases between them. Germline CDR1 and CDR2: SQVTM and ANQGSEA. This CDR3 comprises 10 residues.

This chain connects TRBV19 to TRBJ2-2, with TRBD2 matching over 12 bases. V lost 9 bases, J lost 5 bases, and 10 bases stayed unmatched. CDR1 is LNHDA, CDR2 SQIVND, per germline (reference sequence). The CDR3 spans 16 residues. CDR3 amino acids: CASKTASGRATGELFF. The CDR3 region has the DNA TGTGCCAGCAAAACGGCTAGCGGGAGGGCTACCGGGGAGCTGTTTTTT. The full variable domain, its missing parts supplied by reference TRBV19 and TRBJ2-2, is DGGITQSPKYLFRKEGQNVTLSCEQNLNHDAMYWYRQDPGQGLRLIYYSQIVNDFQKGDIAEGYSVSREKKESFPLTVTSAQKNPTAFYLCASKTASGRATGELFFGEGSRLTVL.

The J gene is TRBJ1-6, the V gene TRBV10-3; D possibly corresponds to TRBD1 (5 bases). Per germline, CDR1 ENHRY and CDR2 SYGVKD. This CDR3 contains 15 residues. With 4 bases removed from V and 10 bases from J, the gap between germline ends came to 17 bases. CDR3 nucleotides: TGTGCCATCAGTGGAAGGGGACTAGCGGGCTCACCCCTCCACTTT. This gives the protein CAISGRGLAGSPLHF.